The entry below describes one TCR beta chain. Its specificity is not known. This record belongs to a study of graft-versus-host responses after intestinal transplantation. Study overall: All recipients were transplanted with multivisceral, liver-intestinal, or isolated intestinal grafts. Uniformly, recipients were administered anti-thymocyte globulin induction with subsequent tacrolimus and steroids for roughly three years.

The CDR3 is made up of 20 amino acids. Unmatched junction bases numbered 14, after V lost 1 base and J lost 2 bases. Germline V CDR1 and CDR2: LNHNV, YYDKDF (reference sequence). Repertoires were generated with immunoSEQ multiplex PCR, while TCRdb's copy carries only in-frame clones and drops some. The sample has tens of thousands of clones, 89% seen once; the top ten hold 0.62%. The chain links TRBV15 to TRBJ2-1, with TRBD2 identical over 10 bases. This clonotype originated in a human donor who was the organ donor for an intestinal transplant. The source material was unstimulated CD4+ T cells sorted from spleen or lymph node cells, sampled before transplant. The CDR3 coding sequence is TGTGCCACCAGCAGAGCTGGCCGGTCTAGCGGGAGTCTTCCCTACAATGAGCAGTTCTTC. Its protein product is CATSRAGRSSGSLPYNEQFF.